This T cell receptor beta chain derives from a study of blood T cell repertoires in COVID-19. Study context: COVID-19 samples, acute and convalescent, were from the United States, Italy and Spain. T cells, B-cell-depleted T cells, or PBMCs supplied cDNA or gDNA.

The authors' processing: The assay estimated nucleated cells by amplifying reference gene primers. Clones were read by immunoSEQ multiplex PCR, and TCRdb kept only the in-frame ones, dropping some. V and J calls and clone size come straight from that table; D and trimming were deduced from the DNA. Of approximately 50,000 clones listed, approximately 83% are singletons. Germline V CDR1 and CDR2: SGHKS, YYEKEE (reference sequence). The CDR3 extends over 13 amino acids. Trimming took 6 bases from V and 8 from J, leaving 17 bases between them. V and J are TRBV5-5 and TRBJ1-2; D unresolved. The sample comprised peripheral blood. This TCR came from a human donor in a cohort sampled during active COVID-19. DNA for the CDR3: TGTGCCAGCAATAGGGCCTTTACGGGGGGCTACACCTTC. Its protein is CASNRAFTGGYTF.